This paragraph reports one T cell receptor (beta chain). There were TCR beta CDR3 regions amplified from RNA transcripts. Initially, a first-round RT-PCR of the TCR CDR3 employed the HTBI primer set. Each CDR3 protein is one row after TCRdb ran MiXCR on the multiplex PCR reads. The table records some 350,000 distinct CDR3 sequences, about 19% of them present only once. This entry belongs to a study of T cells in Graves' hyperthyroidism and ophthalmopathy. V was trimmed by 6 bases and J by 7 bases, leaving 12 bases between them. This CDR3 spans 11 amino acids. Germline V CDR1 and CDR2: DFQATT, SNEGSKA (reference sequence). When ophthalmopathy did not progress within 18 months, Graves' hyperthyroidism was considered stable. Based on clinical symptoms, serum thyroxine and TRAb, thyroid ultrasound and orbital computed tomography, diagnoses were reached.

Specimen: blood. The clonotype was recovered from a woman aged 18-29 years with Graves' hyperthyroidism. The chain is built from TRBV20-1 and TRBJ1-1; D is possibly TRBD1 (5 bases). The CDR3 DNA reads TGCAGTGCCTGGGGGACGGGTGAAGCTTTCTTT. Translating it yields CSAWGTGEAFF.